A selection of T cell receptor beta chains follows, all from one sample in a study of OX40 agonist ivuxolimab in advanced cancers. Assay used: immunoSEQ multiplex PCR; TCRdb lists only in-frame clones, some missing. The table lists fewer than 80,000 clones, roughly 89% of them singletons. The sequencing here drew on CD4+ or CD8+ T cells sorted from blood, taken in a trial of the OX40 agonist ivuxolimab. The origin of the receptors is an adult with an advanced solid tumor such as melanoma, head and neck, liver or kidney cancer. Both conserved end residues are part of each CDR3. A D gene is named only where the DNA matches it firmly. Clone size is not always given. Where it is, it says once, few, many or a class for expanded clones.

j_call	d_call	clone_size	v_call	cdr3_aa	cdr3_nt
TRBJ2-1	.	.	TRBV9	CASTPGSRGDNEQFF	TGTGCCAGCACCCCGGGGTCGAGGGGGGACAATGAGCAGTTCTTC
TRBJ1-1	.	medium-sized	TRBV9	CASSVAYRGGEAFF	TGTGCCAGCAGCGTAGCGTATCGGGGAGGTGAAGCTTTCTTT
TRBJ1-2	.	.	TRBV28	CASSTLREQGRGYTF	TGTGCCAGCAGTACCCTCCGTGAACAGGGTAGAGGCTACACCTTC
TRBJ2-1	.	.	TRBV7-9	CASRRGGGSKPTTGEQFF	TGTGCCAGCAGGAGGGGTGGTGGCTCCAAACCAACGACGGGTGAGCAGTTCTTC
TRBJ1-1	.	.	TRBV12-5	CASGLALSGTPNTEAFF	TGTGCTAGTGGTTTGGCACTTTCCGGGACACCGAACACTGAAGCTTTCTTT
TRBJ2-7	TRBD2	.	TRBV4-1	CASSQDGAGGLAQQYF	TGCGCCAGCAGCCAAGACGGAGCGGGAGGGTTGGCCCAGCAGTACTTC
TRBJ1-2	.	.	TRBV2	CASSENPGARYGYTF	TGTGCCAGCAGTGAAAACCCGGGGGCTAGGTATGGCTACACCTTC
TRBJ2-7	TRBD1	.	TRBV5-1	CASSKGQVAYEQYF	TGCGCCAGCAGCAAGGGACAGGTCGCCTACGAGCAGTACTTC
TRBJ1-1	.	.	TRBV7-3	CASSARVDTEAFF	TGTGCCAGCAGCGCCAGGGTGGACACTGAAGCTTTCTTT
TRBJ2-7	TRBD1	.	TRBV5-6	CASSFVRTGGHEQYF	TGTGCCAGCAGCTTCGTCCGGACAGGGGGCCACGAGCAGTACTTC
TRBJ1-1	TRBD1	.	TRBV5-1	CASSSDRAEAFF	TGCGCCAGCAGCTCAGACAGGGCCGAAGCTTTCTTT
TRBJ2-3	TRBD2	.	TRBV19	CASSMIGGASTDTQYF	TGTGCCAGTAGTATGATCGGGGGGGCCAGCACAGATACGCAGTATTTT
TRBJ2-1	TRBD2	.	TRBV19	CASSWAGGSEQFF	TGTGCCAGTAGTTGGGCGGGAGGAAGTGAGCAGTTCTTC
TRBJ2-2	TRBD2	.	TRBV11-2	CASSSRSSGVNTGELFF	TGTGCCAGCAGCAGCCGTTCGAGCGGGGTGAACACCGGGGAGCTGTTTTTT
TRBJ2-2	.	.	TRBV10-1	CASSEAPIGSGELFF	TGCGCCAGCAGTGAGGCCCCTATTGGTTCCGGGGAGCTGTTTTTT
TRBJ2-5	.	.	TRBV14	CASSAARETQYF	TGTGCCAGCAGCGCGGCGAGGGAGACCCAGTACTTC
TRBJ1-1	.	.	TRBV7-9	CASSLGVSQAFF	TGTGCCAGCAGCTTAGGCGTCAGTCAAGCTTTCTTT
TRBJ2-3	.	.	TRBV5-8	CASSLGGGRAGTDTQYF	TGTGCCAGCAGCTTGGGGGGGGGCAGGGCCGGCACAGATACGCAGTATTTT
TRBJ2-7	.	.	TRBV10-2	CASSPQGYEQYF	TGCGCCAGCAGCCCCCAGGGATACGAGCAGTACTTC
TRBJ2-5	.	.	TRBV11-2	CASSLDQGAGETQYF	TGTGCCAGCAGCTTAGATCAAGGGGCAGGGGAGACCCAGTACTTC
TRBJ1-5	.	once	TRBV7-8	CASSLRGAGNNQPQHF	TGTGCCAGCAGCTTAAGGGGGGCAGGGAACAATCAGCCCCAGCATTTT
TRBJ2-3	.	.	TRBV10-3	CAIKGQGGADTQYF	TGTGCCATCAAGGGGCAGGGGGGTGCAGATACGCAGTATTTT
TRBJ1-2	TRBD1	.	TRBV11-2	CASSLGRGQLYGYTF	TGTGCCAGCAGCTTAGGGAGGGGGCAATTGTATGGCTACACCTTC
TRBJ2-3	TRBD2	.	TRBV5-1	CASSLEIAGGDTQYF	TGCGCCAGCAGCTTGGAAATAGCGGGAGGGGATACGCAGTATTTT
TRBJ2-5	.	.	TRBV7-8	CASSPALTQYF	TGTGCCAGCAGCCCTGCACTGACCCAGTACTTC
TRBJ2-7	.	.	TRBV7-9	CASSLEGKKRFLLREQYF	TGTGCCAGCAGCTTAGAAGGGAAGAAGAGATTCTTATTGCGCGAGCAGTACTTC
TRBJ2-1	.	.	TRBV18	CASSPLSRGENEQFF	TGTGCCAGCTCACCACTGTCGCGGGGAGAGAATGAGCAGTTCTTC
TRBJ1-2	.	.	TRBV28	CASSPDSVGSYGYTF	TGTGCCAGCAGTCCCGACAGTGTTGGAAGCTATGGCTACACCTTC
TRBJ2-6	TRBD2	.	TRBV5-1	CASSLVPGLAGASGANVLTF	TGCGCCAGCAGCTTGGTGCCGGGACTAGCGGGGGCCTCTGGGGCCAACGTCCTGACTTTC
TRBJ2-3	TRBD2	once	TRBV18	CASSPGTSPTDTQYF	TGTGCCAGCTCACCAGGGACTAGTCCCACAGATACGCAGTATTTT
TRBJ1-4	.	few	TRBV7-2	CASSLEQAVGEKLFF	TGTGCCAGCAGCTTAGAACAGGCCGTGGGTGAAAAACTGTTTTTT
TRBJ1-5	.	.	TRBV28	CASSLGGLGHYGNQPQHF	TGTGCCAGCAGTTTGGGGGGTTTGGGGCACTATGGCAATCAGCCCCAGCATTTT
TRBJ2-7	.	once	TRBV7-8	CASSLVDGTYEQYF	TGTGCCAGCAGCTTAGTGGACGGTACCTACGAGCAGTACTTC
TRBJ2-5	TRBD1	.	TRBV6-5	CASSSGTGTQYF	TGTGCCAGCAGTTCTGGGACAGGGACCCAGTACTTC
TRBJ2-7	TRBD2	.	TRBV9	CASSALAALGEQYF	TGTGCCAGCAGCGCACTAGCGGCCCTCGGCGAGCAGTACTTC
TRBJ1-1	.	.	TRBV5-1	CASRPAGGRGLTEAFF	TGCGCCAGCAGACCGGCGGGGGGGCGTGGACTCACTGAAGCTTTCTTT
TRBJ2-7	TRBD1	.	TRBV2	CASRGEGQTYEQYF	TGTGCCTCCCGCGGTGAGGGACAGACTTACGAGCAGTACTTC
TRBJ2-1	TRBD2	.	TRBV4-2	CASSQDPLAGVPQFF	TGTGCCAGCAGCCAAGATCCCCTAGCGGGGGTTCCTCAGTTCTTC
TRBJ2-1	TRBD2	.	TRBV11-2	CASSPRASGRFYNEQFF	TGTGCCAGCAGCCCGCGCGCCAGCGGGAGGTTCTACAATGAGCAGTTCTTC
TRBJ2-5	.	once	TRBV7-8	CASSPQITAIQETQYF	TGTGCCAGCAGCCCGCAGATTACAGCTATCCAAGAGACCCAGTACTTC
TRBJ1-4	TRBD1	.	TRBV7-6	CASSLGQPGQGDEKLFF	TGTGCCAGCAGCTTAGGCCAACCGGGACAGGGGGATGAAAAACTGTTTTTT